The clone carrying this T cell receptor (beta chain) was recorded a few times. Its antigen is as yet unknown. The data were obtained in a study of beta chain features in type 1 diabetes. Whole-study context: Regarding age, gender and cell yields, patients proved similar to healthy donors.

TCRB transcripts that were expressed got sequenced, as all of the isolated RNA had been reverse transcribed. There were about 3.6 million reads on average in the naive, central memory and regulatory T cell samples. Data came from immunoSEQ multiplex PCR; TCRdb stores just in-frame clones and leaves some out. The profile shows about 620,000 clones, about 14% of them singletons. Trimming removed 5 bases at V and 0 bases at J, with 10 bases between. This CDR3 is built from 14 residues. The germline CDR1 and CDR2 sequences are SGHRS and YFSETQ. Findings and limits, study-wide: Moderate yet significant TCRB CDR3 shortening was seen in Type 1 diabetes patients in all four CD4+ subsets.

CD4+ naive, central memory, regulatory and stem cell-like memory cells were sorted via CD45RO/CCR7/CD25/CD127/CD95/CD27. The sample consisted of naive CD4+ T cells from blood. The clonotype was recovered from a man between 18 and 35 years old in good health. The V call is TRBV5-1, the J call TRBJ2-3; D call uncertain. The CDR3 bases are TGCGCCAGCAGTAGGCCGGCTAGCACAGATACGCAGTATTTT. This codes for CASSRPASTDTQYF.